Presented here are 13 T cell receptor beta chains from one specimen sequenced in a study of cytomegalovirus exposure and HLA in healthy donors. PCR was performed using 60 Vbeta and 13 Jbeta primers. Assay used: immunoSEQ multiplex PCR; TCRdb lists only in-frame clones, some missing. The data contain about 36,000 clones, roughly 69% of them seen just once; the ten biggest clones take up 5% to 8%. Sequencing input: PBMCs. These receptor sequences come from a man in his thirties or forties in good health and CMV-seronegative.

The chain recombines TRBV19 with TRBJ2-7; unclear D gene. The CDR3 spans 15 residues. Germline V CDR1 and CDR2: LNHDA, SQIVND (reference sequence). Trimming removed 6 bases at V and 1 base at J, with 16 bases between. CDR3 bases: TGTGCCAGTAGGGCGGAAGGAAGCCCGTCCTACGAGCAGTACTTC. Protein product: CASRAEGSPSYEQYF. The full variable domain, completed using reference TRBV19 and TRBJ2-7, is DGGITQSPKYLFRKEGQNVTLSCEQNLNHDAMYWYRQDPGQGLRLIYYSQIVNDFQKGDIAEGYSVSREKKESFPLTVTSAQKNPTAFYLCASRAEGSPSYEQYFGPGTRLTVT.

The chain is built from TRBV28 and TRBJ1-4, with D unclear. The V end lost 2 bases, the J end lost 4 bases, and 11 bases lay between the germline ends. CDR1 and CDR2 from the germline V gene are MDHEN and SYDVKM. This CDR3 has 15 residues. In DNA form, the CDR3 reads TGTGCCAGCAGTTTAGGAGAAATGGGTAATGAAAAACTGTTTTTT. This encodes CASSLGEMGNEKLFF.

This clone was recorded once. The chain uses TRBV6-1 and TRBJ2-6; no reliable D call. The CDR3 consists of 15 residues. V was clipped by 5 bases and J by 0 bases, with 8 bases between them. Germline V gene sequence: CDR1 MNHNS, CDR2 SASEGT. CDR3 loop: CASSLHRSGANVLTF. CDR3 DNA: TGTGCCAGCAGTTTACATCGCTCTGGGGCCAACGTCCTGACTTTC.

The chain combines TRBV2 with TRBJ2-3; TRBD2 aligns across 12 bases. The CDR3 is 18 residues long. V was pared by 5 bases and J by 2 bases, with 11 bases of the junction left unmatched. Germline V gene lookup returns CDR1 SNHLY and CDR2 FYNNEI. The CDR3 nucleotides read TGTGCCAGCAGTTATCTAGCGGGAGGGAACGCAGACACAGATACGCAGTATTTT. Translating it yields CASSYLAGGNADTDTQYF.

This sequence joins TRBV15 and TRBJ2-7; 7 bases line up with TRBD1. The CDR3 has 11 amino acids. CDR1 LNHNV and CDR2 YYDKDF come from the germline V gene (reference sequence). Losses at the gene ends were 6 bases for V and 4 bases for J; bases not matched to a gene: 0. CDR3 in amino acids: CATRQGYEQYF. In nucleotides, the CDR3 is TGTGCCACCAGACAGGGGTACGAGCAGTACTTC.

This rearrangement joins TRBV6-5 to TRBJ2-3; 8 nucleotides agree with TRBD2. The CDR3 sequence is 15 residues long. J lost 2 bases, V lost 10 bases, and 11 bases had no gene match. Germline CDR1 is MNHEY and CDR2 is SVGAGI. The CDR3 region is CATATKRETTDTQYF. DNA for the CDR3: TGTGCCACCGCTACAAAGCGGGAGACCACAGATACGCAGTATTTT.

J is TRBJ1-1 and V is TRBV28; D may be TRBD1 (6 bases). Germline values: CDR1 MDHEN, CDR2 SYDVKM. The CDR3 sequence is 15 residues long. Trimming took 4 bases from V and 0 from J, leaving 12 bases between them. CDR3 sequence (DNA): TGTGCCAGCAGTTCCCACAGGGAGATGAACACTGAAGCTTTCTTT. Its translation: CASSSHREMNTEAFF.

The chain employs TRBV20-1 and TRBJ1-2, with unresolved D. Trimming left V 4 bases short and J 8 bases short, with 11 bases between. This CDR3 has 11 residues. Germline V CDR1 and CDR2: DFQATT, SNEGSKA (reference sequence). The CDR3 loop is CSANREFGYTF. The CDR3 coding sequence is TGCAGTGCTAATCGGGAGTTCGGCTACACCTTC.

This chain's CDR3 is CASSRQRNSNQPQHF. CDR3 bases: TGTGCCAGCAGCCGACAGAGAAATAGCAATCAGCCCCAGCATTTT. The gene calls are TRBV6-5 and TRBJ1-5, with D maybe TRBD1 (5 bases). From germline, CDR1 is MNHEY and CDR2 SVGAGI. CDR3 length: 15 amino acids. Between the trimmed V and J ends, which lost 6 bases and 0 bases, there was a span of 12 bases.

The genes are TRBV6-5 and TRBJ1-5; the D gene is possibly TRBD1 (6 bases). This CDR3 is 15 amino acids long. Per germline, CDR1 MNHEY and CDR2 SVGAGI. With 6 bases removed from V and 3 bases from J, the gap between germline ends came to 15 bases. CDR3 sequence: CASSPTWTANQPQHF. Written as DNA, the CDR3 is TGTGCCAGCAGCCCGACGTGGACAGCCAATCAGCCCCAGCATTTT.

The rearrangement joins TRBV5-1 to TRBJ2-1; 15 bases are a match to TRBD2. Germline CDR1 SGHRS, CDR2 YFSETQ. The CDR3 runs to 17 residues. V shed 4 bases, J shed 2 bases, and the junction held 4 bases outside the gene matches. The CDR3 DNA sequence: TGCGCCAGCAGCGGGGGACTAGCGGGAGGCACCTACAATGAGCAGTTCTTC. It is translated as CASSGGLAGGTYNEQFF. Filled out from reference TRBV5-1 and TRBJ2-1, the complete variable domain reads KAGVTQTPRYLIKTRGQQVTLSCSPISGHRSVSWYQQTPGQGLQFLFEYFSETQRNKGNFPGRFSGRQFSNSRSEMNVSTLELGDSALYLCASSGGLAGGTYNEQFFGPGTRLTVL.

This clone has a handful of counts. This sequence joins TRBV2 and TRBJ1-5, with no clear D. The CDR3 totals 13 residues. Germline V lookup: CDR1 SNHLY, CDR2 FYNNEI. V gave up 4 bases and J gave up 6 bases, with 10 bases separating them. The CDR3 DNA sequence: TGTGCCAGCAGTGGACTAGAACGTCAGCCCCAGCATTTT. Residues: CASSGLERQPQHF.

The chain is built from TRBV6-6 and TRBJ1-1; no definite D call. The germline V and J ends were trimmed by 5 bases and 10 bases, with 14 bases remaining between them. This CDR3 has 12 residues. Germline V gene lookup returns CDR1 MNHNY and CDR2 SVGAGI (reference sequence). The CDR3 sequence is CASSPRGSGAFF. CDR3 in DNA: TGTGCCAGCAGTCCGCGAGGGAGCGGAGCTTTCTTT.